One T cell receptor (beta chain) is described in this entry. Antigen unknown. Repertoires were generated with immunoSEQ multiplex PCR, while TCRdb's copy carries only in-frame clones and drops some. The sample records around 99,000 clones, about 88% being singletons. These data are taken from a study of identifying expanded T cells in peripheral blood. Whole-study results and caveats: Clone count variance between roughly two-week samples rose with total template count. Differentially abundant clones: about 1.1 between replicates, about 15 at roughly 2 weeks, 19 at four.

Germline-derived CDR1 and CDR2 are DFQATT and SNEGSKA (reference sequence). Trimming pared 4 bases from V and 8 bases from J, leaving 11 bases between. The CDR3 consists of 11 residues. The gene calls are TRBV20-1 and TRBJ1-2, with D unresolved. The source is a person between 18 and 69 years old in good health. The material sequenced was blood. The CDR3 here is CSAMSFWGYTF. The CDR3 DNA reads TGCAGTGCTATGAGCTTTTGGGGCTACACCTTC.